This T cell receptor (beta chain) was found in a study of T cell responses to AZD1222 COVID-19 vaccine. The repertoire was sequenced with immunoSEQ multiplex PCR; TCRdb's copy has only in-frame clones and lacks some. The sample carries roughly 150,000 clones, around nine tenths recorded once. Germline CDR1 reads MNHEY; CDR2 reads SVGAGI. The CDR3 contains 13 residues. The ends were cut back, 10 bases at V and 4 bases at J, with 16 bases in the middle. Regarding the study as a whole: Most donors were white British and more were female, and clonal diversity was possibly underestimated. Just 5 or 6 AZD1222 recipients tested seropositive at baseline.

As regards this clone: As yet, its antigen is unknown.

Source: peripheral blood, taken on day 0 of AZD1222 vaccination. J is TRBJ1-1 and V is TRBV6-5; D remains ambiguous. The receptor was derived from an adult in good health. The chain's CDR3 is CATQIGPGTEAFF. The CDR3 DNA sequence: TGTGCCACCCAGATAGGACCGGGCACTGAAGCTTTCTTT.